The clone carrying this T cell receptor beta chain occurred many times. Its specificity is unknown. The sample comes from a study of T cells in Graves' hyperthyroidism and ophthalmopathy. Points from the study as a whole: Median prediction lead before ophthalmopathy onset was about 6.5 months with the model.

What was amplified from RNA transcripts were TCR beta CDR3 regions. The HTBI primer set served for first-round RT-PCR of the TCR CDR3. TCRdb fed the multiplex PCR reads into MiXCR, producing one record per CDR3 protein. The sample lists some 340,000 distinct CDR3 sequences; approximately 14% were seen once. This TCR derives from a woman aged 35 to 49 with Graves' ophthalmopathy. The sample comprised blood.

The CDR3 is CASSSVDRAGELFF. The CDR3 coding sequence is TGTGCCAGCAGTTCCGTCGACAGGGCCGGGGAGCTGTTTTTT. The chain joins TRBV6-2 or TRBV6-3 to TRBJ2-2, with 7 bases matching TRBD1. CDR3 length: 14 residues. Germline V gene lookup returns CDR1 MNHEY and CDR2 SVGEGT. V trimming: 4 bases; J trimming: 6 bases; junction bases outside the gene matches: 5.